The source of this T cell receptor beta chain is a study of cytomegalovirus exposure and HLA in healthy donors. Study observations and caveats: Specific recognition of CMV antigens was confirmed in vitro for a few chains (all CMV-associated). Altogether, 150 to 200 TCR beta chains were recorded as cytomegalovirus-associated.

Points on this clone: What it recognizes is unknown. A read error may account for a junction end that differs from germline.

This table comes from immunoSEQ multiplex PCR, and its TCRdb copy is limited to in-frame clones, with some not included. The table includes 55,000 to 75,000 clones, roughly 94% detected once. This CDR3 spans 13 amino acids. The germline gives CDR1 SNHLY, CDR2 FYNNEI. The receptor's source is a man aged 18 to 30 in good health and CMV-seropositive. The sequenced sample consisted of PBMCs. The rearrangement uses TRBV2 and TRBJ1-1; D unresolved. The CDR3, as DNA: TGTGCCAGCAGTGAGGAGATAAACACTGAAACTTTCTTT. This translates into CASSEEINTETFF.